Following are 12 T cell receptor beta chains from one sample sequenced in a study of T-cell memory formation after mild COVID-19 (dated by TCRdb to the early 2020s). The protocol used for the library was 5' RACE. The sample was run on an Illumina NovaSeq 6000. TCRdb applied fastp at Q25 and MiXCR to the public reads, then kept only in-frame beta chains. Each entry is one CDR3 protein sequence, shown with its most common DNA and genes. Across this sample there are around 310,000 distinct CDR3 sequences, with 13% to 15% seen only once. The ten largest clones add up to around 20% of the sample. Sequenced: PBMCs or a T cell subset sorted from them (not recorded which). The receptors were sampled from a man aged 18 to 30 who had mild COVID-19 (a few samples of this study predate the infection). The sample titles of this study are shuffled in the database, so cell type and time point are left out; the donor was told from shared clones.

This sequence joins TRBV24-1 and TRBJ2-6; D is ambiguous. The ends were cut back, 11 bases at V and 4 bases at J, with 8 bases in the middle. Germline loops: CDR1 KGHDR, CDR2 SFDVKD. CDR3 length equals 12 residues. The CDR3 is CANTVGANVLTF. In DNA form, the CDR3 reads TGTGCCAATACAGTAGGGGCCAACGTCCTGACTTTC.

The chain is built from TRBV6-2 or TRBV6-3 and TRBJ2-1; 10 bases line up with TRBD2. This CDR3 spans 14 amino acids. After removal of 8 bases from V and 0 bases from J, the junction contained 1 base not matched to a gene. Germline-derived CDR1 and CDR2 are MNHEY and SVGEGT. The CDR3 spells CASGTSVSYNEQFF. The CDR3 nucleotides are TGTGCCAGCGGGACTAGCGTCTCCTACAATGAGCAGTTCTTC.

This clonotype has at least ten counts. The germline gene is not matched at one end of the junction; a read error may be the cause. V is TRBV5-1 and J is TRBJ2-3; possibly TRBD1 for D (5 bases). The CDR3 is 14 amino acids. CDR1 and CDR2 from the germline V gene are SGHRS and YFSETQ. The CDR3 sequence is CASSLGTGTDTQYF. DNA of the CDR3: TGTGCCAGCAGTTTAGGAACAGGAACAGATACGCAGTATTTT. Combining the CDR3 with reference TRBV5-1 and TRBJ2-3 gives the whole variable domain KAGVTQTPRYLIKTRGQQVTLSCSPISGHRSVSWYQQTPGQGLQFLFEYFSETQRNKGNFPGRFSGRQFSNSRSEMNVSTLELGDSALYLCASSLGTGTDTQYFGPGTRLTVL.

The CDR3 is CASSQAGTVLSTDTQYF. DNA of the CDR3: TGCGCCAGCAGCCAAGCTGGGACAGTACTTAGCACAGATACGCAGTATTTT. The V and J genes are TRBV4-1 and TRBJ2-3; 7 bases line up with TRBD1. V was clipped by 1 base and J by 0 bases; unmatched bases: 7. The V gene's germline CDR1 is MGHRA and CDR2 YSYEKL. CDR3 length: 17 amino acids.

The chain's CDR3 is CSASQGRGNTEAFF. The CDR3 DNA reads TGCAGTGCTAGCCAGGGGCGAGGGAACACTGAAGCTTTCTTT. The chain couples TRBV20-1 to TRBJ1-1; D is possibly TRBD1 (6 bases). V was pared by 3 bases and J by 1 base, with 12 bases between. Germline CDR1 reads DFQATT; CDR2 reads SNEGSKA (reference sequence). The CDR3 consists of 14 residues.

The gene calls are TRBV11-2 and TRBJ2-2; TRBD2 might be the D (6 bases). CDR1 is SGHAT, CDR2 FQNNGV, per germline. V shed 5 bases and J shed 7 bases, with 14 bases lying between them. The CDR3 spans 14 residues. The CDR3 DNA is TGTGCCAGCAGCATGGGACTGGCGCGCGGGGAGCTGTTTTTT. Translating it yields CASSMGLARGELFF.

This clonotype was counted only a few times. V usage is TRBV5-1 and J usage is TRBJ2-1; D call uncertain. Germline values: CDR1 SGHRS, CDR2 YFSETQ. The ends were cut back, 7 bases at V and 2 bases at J, with 13 bases in the middle. The CDR3 has 14 residues. This chain's CDR3 is CASQPGRTYNEQFF. CDR3 nucleotides: TGCGCCAGCCAACCTGGCAGAACCTACAATGAGCAGTTCTTC.

The chain recombines TRBV11-2 with TRBJ1-1; unclear D gene. Trimming pared 1 base from V and 4 bases from J, leaving 13 bases between. CDR1 SGHAT and CDR2 FQNNGV come from the germline V gene. The CDR3 extends over 15 amino acids. The DNA for the CDR3 is TGTGCCAGCAGCTTAGCCCTAGGGTTGGGCACTGAAGCTTTCTTT. This encodes CASSLALGLGTEAFF.

This clonotype was counted ten times or more. The gene calls are TRBV20-1 and TRBJ2-1, with 10 bases matching TRBD2. V shed 6 bases and J 9 bases; nucleotides not matched to a gene: 11. The length of the CDR3 is 14 residues. Germline CDR1 and CDR2: DFQATT and SNEGSKA (reference sequence). CDR3 nucleotide sequence: TGCAGTGCCGACATAGCGGGGGGATCGGGTGAGCAGTTCTTC. It translates to CSADIAGGSGEQFF.

The chain combines TRBV27 with TRBJ2-1; D might be TRBD1 (5 bases). The germline V and J ends were trimmed by 2 bases and 8 bases, with 7 bases remaining between them. CDR1 MNHEY and CDR2 SMNVEV come from the germline V gene (reference sequence). The CDR3 totals 12 residues. CDR3 bases: TGTGCCAGCAGTTTACAGGGTGATGAGCAGTTCTTC. This gives the protein CASSLQGDEQFF.

The chain recombines TRBV4-2 with TRBJ2-7, with D uncertain. Germline V gene sequence: CDR1 LGHNA, CDR2 YNFKEQ. The CDR3 sequence is 14 residues long. Between the trimmed V and J ends, which lost 0 bases and 2 bases, there was a span of 8 bases. CDR3 protein: CASSQDRLAYEQYF. The CDR3 nucleotides are TGTGCCAGCAGCCAAGACAGGCTTGCCTACGAGCAGTACTTC.

V usage is TRBV6-6 and J usage is TRBJ2-5, with D maybe TRBD2 (6 bases). The germline CDR1 and CDR2 sequences are MNHNY and SVGAGI (reference sequence). V was clipped by 10 bases and J by 5 bases, with 14 bases between them. The CDR3 sequence is 12 residues long. The DNA of the CDR3 is TGTGCCACCAGAGGTGGAGGGGAGACCCAGTACTTC. Protein sequence: CATRGGGETQYF.